This T cell receptor (beta chain) was identified during a study of shared clonotypes between healthy human individuals. The trim removed 6 bases at V and 4 bases at J, leaving 9 bases unmatched. Germline CDR1 reads LNHDA; CDR2 reads SQIVND (reference sequence). This CDR3 spans 15 amino acids. Clones were read by immunoSEQ multiplex PCR, and TCRdb kept only the in-frame ones, dropping some. The sample consists of about 580,000 clones, 95% to 98% of them appearing once. CD45RO-negative cells were positively selected for CCR7, leaving out terminally differentiated effector memory CD45RA+ cells. This sequence was found in a young man in good health. Sequenced sample: naive CD8+ T cells sorted from blood. This chain links TRBV19 with TRBJ2-3; 8 bases line up with TRBD1. CDR3 in amino acids: CASSRQGRGADTQYF. CDR3 DNA: TGTGCCAGTAGCCGACAGGGGAGAGGGGCAGATACGCAGTATTTT.